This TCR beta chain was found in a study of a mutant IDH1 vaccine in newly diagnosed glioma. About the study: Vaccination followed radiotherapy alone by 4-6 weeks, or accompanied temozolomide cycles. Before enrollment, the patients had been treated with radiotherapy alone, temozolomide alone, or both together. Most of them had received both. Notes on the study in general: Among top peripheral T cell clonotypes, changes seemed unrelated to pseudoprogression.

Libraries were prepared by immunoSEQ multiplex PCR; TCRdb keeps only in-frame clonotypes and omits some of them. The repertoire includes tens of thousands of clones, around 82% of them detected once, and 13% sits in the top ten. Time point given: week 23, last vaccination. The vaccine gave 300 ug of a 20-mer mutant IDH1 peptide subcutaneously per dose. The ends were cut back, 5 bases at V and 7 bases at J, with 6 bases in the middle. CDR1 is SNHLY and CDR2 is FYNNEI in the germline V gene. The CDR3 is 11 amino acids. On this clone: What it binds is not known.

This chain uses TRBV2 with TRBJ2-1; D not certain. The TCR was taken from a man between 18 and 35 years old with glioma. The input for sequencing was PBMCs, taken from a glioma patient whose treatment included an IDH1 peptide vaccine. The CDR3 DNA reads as TGTGCCAGCAGTTTCCTGAATGAGCAGTTCTTC. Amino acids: CASSFLNEQFF.